This T cell receptor beta chain was retrieved from a study of CD4 T cells in relation to SARS-CoV-2 and coronaviruses. About the study: Of the patients, under 10 were male, 4 female, two Hispanic. The HLA restriction of the shared crossreactive spike epitopes was mapped. Study outcomes and limitations: Memory recall responses, not primary responses primed in culture, are what the assay detects. The cross-reactivity analysis covered only spike protein, not other viral proteins.

CDR1 is MNHEY, CDR2 SVGAGI, per germline. The germline V and J ends were trimmed by 6 bases and 3 bases, with 8 bases remaining between them. This CDR3 comprises 12 residues. Notes on this clone: No antigen is known for it.

Libraries were prepared by immunoSEQ multiplex PCR; TCRdb keeps only in-frame clonotypes and omits some of them. The sample yields 9,500 to 13,000 clones, 87% seen once. The chain links TRBV6-5 to TRBJ1-2; D gene unclear. Sequenced sample: naive CD4+ T cells from PBMCs. Noted subset: naive CD4+ T cells isolated by negative enrichment. This receptor was identified in an adult with COVID-19. The CDR3 region has the DNA TGTGCCAGCAGCCGACAAGACTATGGCTACACCTTC. Translating it yields CASSRQDYGYTF.